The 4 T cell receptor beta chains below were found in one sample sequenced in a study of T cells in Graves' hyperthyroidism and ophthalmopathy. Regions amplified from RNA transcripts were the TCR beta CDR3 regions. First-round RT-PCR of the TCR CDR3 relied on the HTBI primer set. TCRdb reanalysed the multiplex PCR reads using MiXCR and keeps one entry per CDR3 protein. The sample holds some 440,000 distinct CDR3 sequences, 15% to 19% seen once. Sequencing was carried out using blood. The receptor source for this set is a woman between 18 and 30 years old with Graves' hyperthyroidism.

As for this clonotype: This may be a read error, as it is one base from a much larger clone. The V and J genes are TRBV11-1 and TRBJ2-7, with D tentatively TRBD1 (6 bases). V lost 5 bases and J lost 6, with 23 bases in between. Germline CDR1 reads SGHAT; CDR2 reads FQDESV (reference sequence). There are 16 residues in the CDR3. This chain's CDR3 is CASSTLSGTPRGEQYF. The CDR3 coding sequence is TGTGCCAGCAGCACCCTTTCTGGGACACCGAGGGGCGAGCAGTACTTC.

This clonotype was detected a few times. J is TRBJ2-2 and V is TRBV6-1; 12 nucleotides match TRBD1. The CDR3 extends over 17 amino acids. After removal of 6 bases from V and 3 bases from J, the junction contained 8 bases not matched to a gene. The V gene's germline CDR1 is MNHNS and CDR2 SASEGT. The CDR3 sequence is CASRKGQGATHTGELFF. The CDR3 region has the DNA TGTGCCAGCAGAAAGGGACAGGGGGCTACTCACACCGGGGAGCTGTTTTTT.

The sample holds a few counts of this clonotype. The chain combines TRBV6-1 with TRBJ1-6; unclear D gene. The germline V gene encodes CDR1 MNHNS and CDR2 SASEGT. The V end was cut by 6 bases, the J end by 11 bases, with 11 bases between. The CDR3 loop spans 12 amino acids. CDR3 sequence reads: CASRRSSPPLHF. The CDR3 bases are TGTGCCAGCAGACGGTCAAGTCCACCCCTCCACTTT.

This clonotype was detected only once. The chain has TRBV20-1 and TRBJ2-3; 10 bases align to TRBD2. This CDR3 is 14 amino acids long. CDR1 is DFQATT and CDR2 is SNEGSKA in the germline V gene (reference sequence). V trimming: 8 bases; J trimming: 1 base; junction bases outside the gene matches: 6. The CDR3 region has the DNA TGCAGTCCTAAGCGGGGGGGCGGCACAGATACGCAGTATTTT. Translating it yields CSPKRGGGTDTQYF.